The 20 T cell receptor beta chains below were found in one sample sequenced in a study of vaccination effects on CD4 cells after COVID-19. Scientists isolated CD4+ T cells after a roughly nine-day culture period ended. Vaccination of participants consisted of two doses of either the BNT162b2 or mRNA-1273 vaccine. The antigens these receptors bind are not known. Measured with immunoSEQ multiplex PCR; TCRdb has only the in-frame clones, and not every one. The sample records 60,000 to 80,000 clones, around two thirds being singletons. The sample was CD4+ T cells from PBMCs cultured without peptide, taken after COVID-19 vaccination. The receptors derive from a human donor who received a COVID-19 vaccine.

V usage is TRBV11-2 and J usage is TRBJ1-2, with 7 nucleotides matching TRBD1. J lost 2 bases, V lost 5 bases, and 2 bases had no gene match. This CDR3 is 13 amino acids long. Germline CDR1 and CDR2: SGHAT and FQNNGV. The CDR3 spells CASSPDRNYGYTF. The CDR3 nucleotides are TGTGCCAGCAGCCCGGACAGGAACTATGGCTACACCTTC. The variable domain in full, with the rest retrieved from reference TRBV11-2 and TRBJ1-2, is EAGVAQSPRYKIIEKRQSVAFWCNPISGHATLYWYQQILGQGPKLLIQFQNNGVVDDSQLPKDRFSAERLKGVDSTLKIQPAKLEDSAVYLCASSPDRNYGYTFGSGTRLTVV.

As for this clone: The same CDR3 can be traced to other DNA sequences in this sample. The rearrangement uses TRBV2 and TRBJ2-3, with 10 bases fitting TRBD1. Germline-derived CDR1 and CDR2 are SNHLY and FYNNEI. The junction had 3 bases not matched to a gene; V was cut back by 6 bases and J by 3 bases. CDR3 length: 14 amino acids. The CDR3 is CASSRDRGTDTQYF. As DNA, the CDR3 is TGTGCCAGCAGCCGGGACAGGGGAACAGATACGCAGTATTTT.

The chain combines TRBV24-1 with TRBJ2-2; D is possibly TRBD1 (6 bases). The length of the CDR3 is 15 residues. Trimming took 5 bases from V and 1 from J, leaving 10 bases between them. The germline V gene encodes CDR1 KGHDR and CDR2 SFDVKD. The CDR3 spells CATSGNRVNTGELFF. The CDR3 nucleotides are TGTGCCACCAGTGGCAACAGGGTGAACACCGGGGAGCTGTTTTTT.

This clone was counted between two and nine times. This chain uses TRBV6-6 with TRBJ1-1, with D tentatively TRBD1 (5 bases). V lost 2 bases and J 11 bases, leaving 15 bases between the germline ends. Germline assignment: CDR1 MNHNY and CDR2 SVGAGI (reference sequence). The CDR3 consists of 13 residues. CDR3 nucleotide sequence: TGTGCCAGCAGTTACGGGGGAGGGTCTGGGGCTTTCTTT. Translated, it gives CASSYGGGSGAFF.

The chain uses TRBV5-1 and TRBJ1-1, with D perhaps TRBD1 (6 bases). Per the germline V gene, CDR1 is SGHRS and CDR2 is YFSETQ. V lost 3 bases and J lost 4, with 19 bases in between. CDR3 length equals 16 residues. CDR3: CASSSLQQGAGTEAFF. CDR3 nucleotide sequence: TGCGCCAGCAGCTCACTACAACAGGGAGCTGGCACTGAAGCTTTCTTT.

J is TRBJ2-3 and V is TRBV28; D possibly uses TRBD1 or TRBD2 (5 bases each). CDR3 length equals 14 residues. V lost 6 bases, J lost 0 bases, and 10 bases lay in between. Germline V CDR1 and CDR2: MDHEN, SYDVKM. The CDR3 loop reads CASRPGTSTDTQYF. As DNA, the CDR3 is TGTGCCAGCAGACCCGGGACCAGCACAGATACGCAGTATTTT.

The chain has TRBV7-9 and TRBJ2-2; no clear D gene. V dropped 5 bases and J dropped 0 bases, with 10 bases sitting between them. CDR1 and CDR2 (germline): SEHNR, FQNEAQ (reference sequence). The CDR3 has 15 residues. The CDR3 here is CASSRDTANTGELFF. The CDR3, as DNA: TGTGCCAGCAGCAGAGACACAGCGAACACCGGGGAGCTGTTTTTT.

CDR3 in DNA: TGTGCCACCAGCAGAGTCCCTAGTGAAAAACTGTTTTTT. It is translated as CATSRVPSEKLFF. This chain joins TRBV15 and TRBJ1-4; D unresolved. Germline values: CDR1 LNHNV, CDR2 YYDKDF (reference sequence). The V end lost 1 base, the J end lost 7 bases, and 7 bases lay between the germline ends. The CDR3 sequence is 13 residues long.

The rearrangement uses TRBV5-1 and TRBJ2-1; D is possibly TRBD2 (6 bases). Germline CDR1 and CDR2: SGHRS and YFSETQ. Trimming left V 1 base short and J 5 bases short, with 16 bases between. The CDR3 has 16 amino acids. The CDR3: CASSLSAGTGDNEQFF. CDR3 coding DNA: TGCGCCAGCAGCTTGTCGGCGGGGACGGGAGACAATGAGCAGTTCTTC.

The rearrangement joins TRBV19 to TRBJ2-4, with D possibly matching TRBD2 (6 bases). In germline, CDR1 is LNHDA, CDR2 SQIVND (reference sequence). V was pared by 0 bases and J by 2 bases, with 11 bases between. The CDR3 is made up of 16 amino acids. The chain's CDR3 is CASSIEGGNTKNIQYF. The CDR3 region has the DNA TGTGCCAGTAGTATAGAAGGCGGGAACACCAAAAACATTCAGTACTTC.

The genes are TRBV21-1 and TRBJ2-4; TRBD1 is taken as the D call from the table, unchecked against the DNA. TRBV21-1 is a pseudogene segment. The CDR3 loop spans 14 amino acids. CDR3 in amino acids: CASSRAIAKNIQYF. CDR3 sequence (DNA): TGTGCCAGCAGCAGGGCGATTGCCAAAAACATTCAGTACTTC.

V is TRBV18 and J is TRBJ2-3, with 10 nucleotides matching TRBD2. Germline CDR1 is KGHSH and CDR2 is LQKENI. V lost 1 base and J lost 2; bases outside the gene matches: 6. CDR3 size: 17 residues. The CDR3 loop reads CASSPLVLAGFTDTQYF. CDR3 nucleotides: TGTGCCAGCTCACCACTGGTACTAGCGGGGTTCACAGATACGCAGTATTTT.

This rearrangement joins TRBV12-3 or TRBV12-4 to TRBJ2-7; D possibly corresponds to TRBD1 (5 bases). The V end lost 10 bases, the J end lost 3 bases, and 16 bases lay between the germline ends. CDR3 length: 13 amino acids. The CDR3 region is CANLRGSLYEQYV. CDR3 nucleotides: TGTGCCAACCTAAGGGGAAGCCTCTACGAGCAGTACGTC.

The CDR3 nucleotides are TGTGCCAGCAGTGAGAACCGTCCTAGCGGGGCGGGGAATGAGCAGTTCTTC. Amino acids: CASSENRPSGAGNEQFF. The rearrangement uses TRBV6-1 and TRBJ2-1, with 9 nucleotides matching TRBD2. The length of the CDR3 is 17 residues. The germline V gene encodes CDR1 MNHNS and CDR2 SASEGT. V shed 3 bases, J shed 7 bases, and the junction held 13 bases outside the gene matches.

The chain recombines TRBV6-5 with TRBJ1-1; the match to TRBD1 covers 9 bases. V shed 0 bases and J 4 bases; nucleotides not matched to a gene: 3. Germline CDR1 is MNHEY and CDR2 is SVGAGI. The CDR3 runs 15 residues. DNA for the CDR3: TGTGCCAGCAGTTACTCGGACAGGGGAGTCACTGAAGCTTTCTTT. This encodes CASSYSDRGVTEAFF.

This clone was seen only once. The CDR3 loop is CASSTPPLADPYEQYV. In DNA form, the CDR3 reads TGTGCCAGCAGCACCCCCCCGCTAGCGGACCCCTACGAGCAGTACGTC. The gene calls are TRBV21-1 and TRBJ2-7; TRBD2, the D gene given by the table, was not confirmed from the DNA. TRBV21-1 is a recognized pseudogene. This CDR3 comprises 16 residues.

The chain couples TRBV9 to TRBJ2-5; D is tentatively TRBD1 or TRBD2 (5 bases each). Trimming took 4 bases from V and 5 from J, leaving 15 bases between them. Germline V gives CDR1 SGDLS, CDR2 YYNGEE. The length of the CDR3 is 14 residues. This chain's CDR3 is CASSTSGAQETQYF. The CDR3 DNA reads as TGTGCCAGCAGCACATCCGGGGCCCAGGAGACCCAGTACTTC.

The chain uses TRBV7-8 and TRBJ2-7, with 8 bases lining up with TRBD1. Germline CDR1 reads SGHVS; CDR2 reads FQNEAQ. This CDR3 region has 14 residues. The trim removed 8 bases at V and 1 base at J, leaving 7 bases unmatched. The CDR3 DNA sequence: TGTGCCAGCCAGAGAGACAGGGGATCCTACGAGCAGTACGTC. Encoded protein: CASQRDRGSYEQYV.

V gene TRBV4-3 combines with J gene TRBJ1-1, with D perhaps TRBD1 (6 bases). Trimming pared 1 base from V and 2 bases from J, leaving 8 bases between. Per the germline V gene, CDR1 is LGHNA and CDR2 is YSLEER. The CDR3 length is 14 residues. The CDR3 region is CASSQGTVNTEAFF. CDR3 in DNA: TGCGCCAGCAGCCAAGGGACAGTTAACACTGAAGCTTTCTTT.

The V call is TRBV5-1, the J call TRBJ2-5; 12 nucleotides align to TRBD1. Germline CDR1 and CDR2: SGHRS and YFSETQ. V was pared by 2 bases and J by 4 bases, with 6 bases of the junction left unmatched. The CDR3 totals 16 residues. The CDR3 sequence: CASSFNRDRGRETQYF. CDR3 bases: TGCGCCAGCAGCTTTAACCGGGACAGGGGGCGAGAGACCCAGTACTTC.